The 23 T cell receptor beta chains given below trace back to one sample, sequenced in a study of blood T cell repertoires in COVID-19. TCRdb keeps only in-frame clones here, not all; method: immunoSEQ multiplex PCR. The top ten clones hold approximately 13% of a sample with 200,000 to 300,000 clones, roughly 86% of them seen once. The sample comprised peripheral blood. The receptors were gathered from a man older than 75 with acute or convalescent COVID-19.

This clone came up once. This chain joins TRBV18 and TRBJ1-1, with 8 nucleotides matching TRBD1. Germline trimming cut 4 bases from V and 2 bases from J; bases unmatched to any gene: 12. The germline CDR1 and CDR2 sequences are KGHSH and LQKENI. The CDR3 consists of 17 residues. Here the CDR3 reads CASSLFEGQGGNTEAFF. The CDR3 nucleotides read TGTGCCAGCTCACTTTTCGAAGGACAGGGTGGAAACACTGAAGCTTTCTTT.

The V call is TRBV10-2, the J call TRBJ2-3; TRBD1 agrees at 11 bases. The CDR3 has 18 amino acids. Per germline, CDR1 WSHSY and CDR2 SAAADI. The junction had 10 bases not matched to a gene; V was cut back by 2 bases and J by 3 bases. The CDR3 DNA follows: TGCGCCAGCAGTGAGCTCTTAAGGACAGGGGGCAGGACAGATACGCAGTATTTT. Translating it yields CASSELLRTGGRTDTQYF.

The rearrangement uses TRBV10-1 and TRBJ1-2, with TRBD1 as a possible D gene (5 bases). V lost 5 bases, J lost 5 bases, and 12 bases lay in between. Looked up from germline, CDR1 is WNHNN and CDR2 is SYGVQD (reference sequence). The CDR3 contains 13 residues. CDR3 sequence reads: CASSPQGLYGYTF. Written as DNA, the CDR3 is TGCGCCAGCAGTCCTCAGGGATTATATGGCTACACCTTC.

This clone was detected once. The CDR3 DNA reads TGTGCCAGCTCTGACAGCCTTACCTCTGGAAACACCATATATTTT. Encoded protein: CASSDSLTSGNTIYF. V gene TRBV18 combines with J gene TRBJ1-3; D possibly corresponds to TRBD1 (5 bases). The CDR3 covers 15 residues. Germline V gene lookup returns CDR1 KGHSH and CDR2 LQKENI. The V gene lost 6 bases and the J gene lost 0 bases, with 12 bases spanning the gap.

Concerning this clone: At the DNA level, this CDR3 is encoded by other sequences in the same sample as well. The genes are TRBV19 and TRBJ2-7; no reliable D call. The CDR3 consists of 13 residues. V gave up 7 bases and J gave up 0 bases, with 10 bases separating them. CDR1 and CDR2 (germline): LNHDA, SQIVND (reference sequence). The chain's CDR3 is CASTRPGSYEQYF. CDR3 nucleotide sequence: TGTGCCAGTACCAGGCCCGGCTCCTACGAGCAGTACTTC.

The chain joins TRBV19 to TRBJ2-7; 11 positions agree with TRBD2. The germline CDR1 and CDR2 sequences are LNHDA and SQIVND (reference sequence). The trim removed 2 bases at V and 0 bases at J, leaving 0 bases unmatched. The CDR3 is 15 residues long. The CDR3 coding sequence is TGTGCCAGTAGTATACTAGCGGGGGGCTCCTACGAGCAGTACTTC. Protein product: CASSILAGGSYEQYF.

This rearrangement joins TRBV7-2 to TRBJ1-4; 7 positions agree with TRBD1. The V gene end was trimmed by 5 bases and the J gene end by 0 bases; junction bases not matched to a gene: 6. Germline CDR1 SGHTA, CDR2 FQGNSA. The CDR3 extends over 16 amino acids. The DNA of the CDR3 is TGTGCCAGCAGCCCTCCTGACAGGGCAACTAATGAAAAACTGTTTTTT. Its protein product is CASSPPDRATNEKLFF.

This clone has just one count. This rearrangement joins TRBV5-5 to TRBJ2-7, with TRBD1 identical over 10 bases. The CDR3 has 14 amino acids. The germline gives CDR1 SGHKS, CDR2 YYEKEE (reference sequence). V gave up 0 bases and J gave up 4 bases; unmatched junction bases: 1. In DNA form, the CDR3 reads TGTGCCAGCAGCTTGGAGGGACAGGGGTACGAGCAGTACTTC. This encodes CASSLEGQGYEQYF.

V gene TRBV5-1 combines with J gene TRBJ1-2; D is unclear. The CDR3 has 12 amino acids. Trimming took 0 bases from V and 4 from J, leaving 4 bases between them. Germline CDR1 and CDR2: SGHRS and YFSETQ. The CDR3 DNA follows: TGCGCCAGCAGCTTGGAGAGCTATGGCTACACCTTC. Its translation is CASSLESYGYTF.

The J gene is TRBJ1-1, the V gene TRBV29-1; tentative D call: TRBD1 (5 bases). CDR3 length equals 13 residues. V shed 5 bases and J shed 1 base, with 11 bases lying between them. Per the germline V gene, CDR1 is SQVTM and CDR2 is ANQGSEA. CDR3 region: CSVRTGGNTEAFF. The DNA for the CDR3 is TGCAGCGTTCGTACGGGGGGGAACACTGAAGCTTTCTTT.

Only one count was recorded for this clone. V and J are TRBV19 and TRBJ1-2; tentatively, D is TRBD1 (6 bases). The CDR3 is 13 residues long. Germline CDR1 is LNHDA and CDR2 is SQIVND (reference sequence). Trimming removed 4 bases at V and 10 bases at J, with 16 bases between. The CDR3 here is CASSKDHRESYTF. CDR3 coding DNA: TGTGCCAGTAGTAAGGATCACAGGGAATCCTACACCTTC.

Here the CDR3 DNA reads TGTGCCAGTAGTCGTAGGGGAGGGGGGCCCCAGCATTTT. Protein product: CASSRRGGGPQHF. The chain links TRBV19 to TRBJ1-5, with D perhaps TRBD1 (6 bases). V shed 5 bases and J shed 9 bases, with 14 bases lying between them. This CDR3 is built from 13 residues. The V gene's germline CDR1 is LNHDA and CDR2 SQIVND (reference sequence).

J is TRBJ1-1 and V is TRBV11-3; the D gene is possibly TRBD1 (5 bases). Trimming shortened V by 5 bases and J by 1 base, and 11 bases separated the two germline ends. The CDR3 spans 14 residues. The germline V gene has CDR1 SGHNT and CDR2 YENEEA. The CDR3 protein is CASSPKQGNTEAFF. CDR3 DNA sequence: TGTGCCAGCAGCCCGAAGCAGGGGAACACTGAAGCTTTCTTT.

This clone appeared once. The gene calls are TRBV6-6 and TRBJ2-1, with 7 bases lining up with TRBD1. This CDR3 comprises 14 residues. J gave up 6 bases and V 2 bases, and 4 bases lay outside the gene matches. CDR1 and CDR2 from the germline V gene are MNHNY and SVGAGI (reference sequence). CDR3 amino acids: CASSYGTEFNEQFF. The CDR3 nucleotides read TGTGCCAGCAGTTACGGGACAGAATTCAATGAGCAGTTCTTC.

This sequence joins TRBV28 and TRBJ2-7; the match to TRBD2 covers 9 bases. This CDR3 is 15 amino acids long. CDR1 MDHEN and CDR2 SYDVKM come from the germline V gene. The trim removed 6 bases at V and 2 bases at J, leaving 8 bases unmatched. The CDR3 reads CASSGGLAPTYEQYF. CDR3 nucleotides: TGTGCCAGCAGCGGCGGACTAGCGCCTACCTACGAGCAGTACTTC.

This chain joins TRBV6-4 and TRBJ1-5; D is undetermined. The V gene lost 5 bases and the J gene lost 7 bases, with 15 bases spanning the gap. CDR3 size: 14 residues. Germline CDR1 is MRHNA and CDR2 is SNTAGT. CDR3 in DNA: TGTGCCAGCAGTCCCCAGGCAACAAGCCAGCCCCAGCATTTT. Amino acid sequence: CASSPQATSQPQHF.

The chain uses TRBV9 and TRBJ2-1; TRBD2 matches at 7 bases. The V and J ends lost 4 bases and 8 bases, in that order; junction bases with no gene match: 15. Germline V gene data show CDR1 as SGDLS and CDR2 as YYNGEE. The CDR3 is 16 amino acids. CDR3 loop: CASSPRGDSYRDEQFF. The CDR3 DNA is TGTGCCAGCAGCCCACGGGGGGACTCCTATCGCGATGAGCAGTTCTTC.

V is TRBV5-4 and J is TRBJ2-2, with D possibly matching TRBD1 (6 bases). CDR3 size: 15 residues. Germline V lookup: CDR1 SGHNT, CDR2 YYREEE (reference sequence). Trimming stripped 3 bases from V and 4 bases from J, with 13 bases between. CDR3 DNA: TGTGCCAGCAGCTACGAGGGGGTATCCACCGGGGAGCTGTTTTTT. The encoded protein is CASSYEGVSTGELFF.

Concerning this clone: Other DNA sequences in the sample encode the same CDR3. The chain combines TRBV5-1 with TRBJ1-5; D unresolved. The length of the CDR3 is 13 residues. Germline assignment: CDR1 SGHRS and CDR2 YFSETQ. The V end lost 1 base, the J end lost 2 bases, and 4 bases lay between the germline ends. CDR3 DNA sequence: TGCGCCAGCAGCTTGACGGGCAATCAGCCCCAGCATTTT. Protein: CASSLTGNQPQHF. The full variable domain, rest sourced from reference TRBV5-1 and TRBJ1-5, is KAGVTQTPRYLIKTRGQQVTLSCSPISGHRSVSWYQQTPGQGLQFLFEYFSETQRNKGNFPGRFSGRQFSNSRSEMNVSTLELGDSALYLCASSLTGNQPQHFGDGTRLSIL.

There are a few counts of this clone. The chain recombines TRBV3-1 (or the pseudogene TRBV3-2) with TRBJ1-3; TRBD1 matches 8 bases. This CDR3 has 16 amino acids. Trimming removed 3 bases from V and 6 bases from J; junction bases left unmatched: 10. Germline lookup yields CDR1 LGHDT and CDR2 YNNKEL (reference sequence). The CDR3, as DNA: TGTGCCAGCAGCCACAGGGGGCAGGGGAAAGAAAACACCATATATTTT. The encoded protein is CASSHRGQGKENTIYF.

The rearrangement links TRBV28 to TRBJ1-4; perhaps TRBD1 as D (6 bases). The germline V gene encodes CDR1 MDHEN and CDR2 SYDVKM. Trimming removed 10 bases at V and 5 bases at J, with 11 bases between. This CDR3 contains 12 residues. The CDR3 loop is CATLQGNEKLFF. CDR3 nucleotides: TGTGCCACCTTACAGGGAAATGAAAAACTGTTTTTT.

The genes are TRBV5-5 and TRBJ2-1; TRBD2 agrees at 15 bases. Per the germline V gene, CDR1 is SGHKS and CDR2 is YYEKEE (reference sequence). This CDR3 spans 17 amino acids. Trimming at V came to 3 bases and at J to 7 bases, leaving 8 bases not matched to a gene. As DNA, the CDR3 is TGTGCCAGCAGCTCCGGACTAGCGGGAGGGAGGGGTAATGAGCAGTTCTTC. Its translation is CASSSGLAGGRGNEQFF.

This clone was recorded a few times. The rearrangement links TRBV7-9 to TRBJ1-6; 10 bases match TRBD1. Germline values: CDR1 SEHNR, CDR2 FQNEAQ (reference sequence). The V and J ends lost 7 bases and 5 bases, in that order; junction bases with no gene match: 5. The CDR3 totals 15 residues. The chain's CDR3 is CASIRQGANNSPLHF. In nucleotides, the CDR3 is TGTGCCAGCATACGACAGGGGGCTAATAATTCACCCCTCCACTTT. The full variable domain, completed using reference TRBV7-9 and TRBJ1-6, is DTGVSQNPRHKITKRGQNVTFRCDPISEHNRLYWYRQTLGQGPEFLTYFQNEAQLEKSRLLSDRFSAERPKGSFSTLEIQRTEQGDSAMYLCASIRQGANNSPLHFGNGTRLTVT.